This T cell receptor beta chain was recovered during a study of blood T cells in healthy people across ages. General study results and limits: More naive CD4+ cells and higher diversity marked long-lived donors relative to aged donors. A roughly linear fall in TCR beta diversity per million T cells was seen with increasing age.

The germline V gene encodes CDR1 DFQATT and CDR2 SNEGSKA (reference sequence). This CDR3 contains 16 residues. A remark on this clonotype: Its antigen is still unknown.

Primed by a sample-barcoded 5' primer and a J-beta primer mix, a second PCR proceeded for about 6 to 12 cycles. A single record per CDR3 protein comes from TCRdb applying MiXCR to the 5' RACE reads. The sample includes 750,000 to 950,000 distinct CDR3 sequences, just under 30% seen only once; the top ten take roughly a tenth. Drawing of peripheral blood yielded about 9.6 milliliters from each donor. The sample was also reused in another study, on T cells of mothers and their children.

V is TRBV20-1 and J is TRBJ2-5; 10 bases are a match to TRBD1. The J call may be wrong; the DNA end is better matched by TRBJ2-7. Sequencing was done on a sample of blood. This TCR derives from a woman between 40 and 55 years old in good health. The CDR3 region is CSARGGQGETTYEQYF. In DNA, the CDR3 is TGCAGTGCTAGAGGCGGACAGGGGGAAACAACCTACGAGCAGTACTTC.